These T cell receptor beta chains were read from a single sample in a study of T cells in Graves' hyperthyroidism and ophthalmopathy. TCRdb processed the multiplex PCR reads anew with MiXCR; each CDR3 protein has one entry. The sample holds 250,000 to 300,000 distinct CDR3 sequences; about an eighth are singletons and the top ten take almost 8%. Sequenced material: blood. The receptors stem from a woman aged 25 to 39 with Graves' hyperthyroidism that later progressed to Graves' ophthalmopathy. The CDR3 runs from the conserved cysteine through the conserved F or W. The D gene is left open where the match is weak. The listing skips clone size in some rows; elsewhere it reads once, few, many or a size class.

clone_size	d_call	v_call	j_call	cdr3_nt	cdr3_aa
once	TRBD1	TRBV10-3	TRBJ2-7	TGTGCCATCAGTGAGCTGTGGACAGGAGCCTACGAGCAGTACTTC	CAISELWTGAYEQYF
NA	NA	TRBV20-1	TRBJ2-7	TGCAGTGCTAGAGATTATCGGCGAGGGGAGCCCTACGAGCAGTACTTC	CSARDYRRGEPYEQYF
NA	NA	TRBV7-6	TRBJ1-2	TGTGCCAGCAGCAAGCTGACAGGCGATGGCTACACCTTC	CASSKLTGDGYTF
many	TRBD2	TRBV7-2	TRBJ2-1	TGTGCCAGCAGCCAGAACCCGGGACTAGCGGGAGATCAGCAGTTCTTC	CASSQNPGLAGDQQFF
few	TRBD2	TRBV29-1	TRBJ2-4	TGCAGCGCCCGGACTAGCGGGATCGCCAAAAACATTCAGTACTTC	CSARTSGIAKNIQYF
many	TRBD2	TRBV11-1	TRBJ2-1	TGTGCCAGCAGCTTAGGCCGACTAGCAACGAGCTCCTACAATGAGCAGTTCTTC	CASSLGRLATSSYNEQFF
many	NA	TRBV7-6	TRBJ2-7	TGTGCCAGCAGCTTCGGGGATTTTTACGAGCAGTACTTC	CASSFGDFYEQYF
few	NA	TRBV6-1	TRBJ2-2	TGTGCCAGCAGTTACGGGTGGGGGGGGCCGACCGGGGAGCTGTTTTTT	CASSYGWGGPTGELFF
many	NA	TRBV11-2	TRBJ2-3	TGTGCCAGCAGGCAAGTAGCGGAACTCACAGATACGCAGTATTTT	CASRQVAELTDTQYF
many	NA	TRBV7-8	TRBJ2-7	TGTGCCAGCAGCTTAGCAATAGGGGACTACGAGCAGTACTTC	CASSLAIGDYEQYF
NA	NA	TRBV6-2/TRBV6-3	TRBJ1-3	TGTGCCAGCAGTTACTCGACTTCCTCTGGAAACACCATATATTTT	CASSYSTSSGNTIYF
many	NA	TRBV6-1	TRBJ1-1	TGTGCCAGCAGTGCTCAGGGACGCACTGAAGCTTTCTTT	CASSAQGRTEAFF
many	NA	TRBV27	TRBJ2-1	TGTGCCAGCGGATTAAGCTCCTACAATGAGCAGTTCTTC	CASGLSSYNEQFF
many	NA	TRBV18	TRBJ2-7	TGTGCCAGCTCACCACCCGGTTCCCACGAGCAGTACTTC	CASSPPGSHEQYF
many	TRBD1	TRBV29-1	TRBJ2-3	TGCAGCGGGGACAGGGTCGATTGGAGCACAGATACGCAGTATTTT	CSGDRVDWSTDTQYF
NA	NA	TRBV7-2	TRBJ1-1	TGTGCCAACTTCCCCCCCGTCACTGAAGCTTTCTTT	CANFPPVTEAFF
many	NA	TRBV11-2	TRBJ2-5	TGTGCCAGCAGCTGGGGCCCGCCTAAAGAGACCCAGTACTTC	CASSWGPPKETQYF
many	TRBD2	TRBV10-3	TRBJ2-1	TGTGCCATCAGACTAGCGAGTGGTTCCTACAATGAGCAGTTCTTC	CAIRLASGSYNEQFF
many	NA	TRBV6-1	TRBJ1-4	TGTGCCAGCAGTCCCATAGCAGCCTATAATGAAAAACTGTTTTTT	CASSPIAAYNEKLFF
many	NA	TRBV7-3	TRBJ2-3	TGTGCCAGCAGCTTAAGTAGCGCCCACACAGATACGCAGTATTTT	CASSLSSAHTDTQYF
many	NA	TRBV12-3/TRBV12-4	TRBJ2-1	TGTGCCAGCAGCCGGACACAGGGTCAACTTTACAATGAGCAGTTCTTC	CASSRTQGQLYNEQFF
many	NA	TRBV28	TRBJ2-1	TGTGCCAGCAGTACACTAAGATTGGCGGGTGAGCAGTTCTTC	CASSTLRLAGEQFF
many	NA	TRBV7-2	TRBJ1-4	TGTGCCAGCAGCCCGAAAGGTGCAGGGTTTAATGAAAAACTGTTTTTT	CASSPKGAGFNEKLFF
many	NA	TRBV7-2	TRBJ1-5	TGTGCCAGCAGCTTTCAGGGAGGCAATCAGCCCCAGCATTTT	CASSFQGGNQPQHF
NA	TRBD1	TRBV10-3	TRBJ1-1	TGTGCCATCAATTGGGACAGGGACGGCACTGAAGCTTTCTTT	CAINWDRDGTEAFF
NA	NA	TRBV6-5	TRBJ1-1	TGTGCCAGCAGTTACTCGTGGGGAGAGGACACTGAAGCTTTCTTT	CASSYSWGEDTEAFF
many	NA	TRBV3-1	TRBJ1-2	TGTGCCAGCAGCCAAGGTACGGGAGGCTACACCTTC	CASSQGTGGYTF
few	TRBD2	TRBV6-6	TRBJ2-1	TGTGCCAGCAGTTACTCCGTGGGACTAGCGGGAAATGAGCAGTTCTTC	CASSYSVGLAGNEQFF
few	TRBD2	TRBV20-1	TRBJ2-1	TGCAGTGCTCCCCAGGCTAGCGGGAGTCCAGAGCAGTTCTTC	CSAPQASGSPEQFF
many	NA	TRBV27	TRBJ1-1	TGTGCCAGCAGTAGCGCGCCGACTGAAGCTTTCTTT	CASSSAPTEAFF
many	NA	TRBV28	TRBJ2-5	TGTGCCAGCGGCCCGAAGCGAACCACTAAAGAGACCCAGTACTTC	CASGPKRTTKETQYF
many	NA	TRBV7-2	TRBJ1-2	TGTGCCAGCAGCTTTGCAGCCTTCACCGGGAACTATGGCTACACCTTC	CASSFAAFTGNYGYTF
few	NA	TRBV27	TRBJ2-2	TGTGCCAGCACGACAGGCGACACCGGGGAGCTGTTTTTT	CASTTGDTGELFF
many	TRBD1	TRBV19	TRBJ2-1	TGTGCCAGTAAACCACAGGGGGCGGGCATCAATGAGCAGTTCTTC	CASKPQGAGINEQFF
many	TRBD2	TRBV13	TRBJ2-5	TGTGCCAGCAGCTTAAGGCTAACTAGCGGGACTCGGGCCCAGTACTTC	CASSLRLTSGTRAQYF
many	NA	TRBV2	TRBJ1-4	TGTGCCAGCAGGGAAACAACTAATGAAAAACTGTTTTTT	CASRETTNEKLFF
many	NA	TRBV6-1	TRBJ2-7	TGTGCCAGCAGTTGGACCAACGGCGAGCAGTACTTC	CASSWTNGEQYF
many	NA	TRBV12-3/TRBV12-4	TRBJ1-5	TGTGCCAGCAGTTTGGAGGGATACAATCAGCCCCAGCATTTT	CASSLEGYNQPQHF
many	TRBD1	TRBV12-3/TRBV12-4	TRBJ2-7	TGTGCCAGCAGCCCCCGACAGGGAGTGTGGGGCGAGCAGTACTTC	CASSPRQGVWGEQYF
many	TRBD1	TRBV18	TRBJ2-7	TGTGCCAGCAGCCCCCGGGACAGCTCCTACGAGCAGTACTTC	CASSPRDSSYEQYF
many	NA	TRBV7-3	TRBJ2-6	TGTGCCAGCAGCACTACTGGGGCCAACGTCCTGACTTTC	CASSTTGANVLTF
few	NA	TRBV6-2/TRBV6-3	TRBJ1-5	TGTGCCAGCAGTAGGGTGAAGGATTCAGCCCAGCATTTT	CASSRVKDSAQHF
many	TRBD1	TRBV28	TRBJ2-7	TGTGCCAGCAGCCTGACAGGGGGGGATTACTACGAGCAGTACTTC	CASSLTGGDYYEQYF
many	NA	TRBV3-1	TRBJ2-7	TGTGCCAGCAGCCAAGGGGGCAGGGGCTACGAGCAGTACTTC	CASSQGGRGYEQYF
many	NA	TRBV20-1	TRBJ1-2	TGCAGTGCTAGTGAACCTAACTATGGCTACACCTTC	CSASEPNYGYTF
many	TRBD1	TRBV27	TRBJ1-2	TGTGCCAGCAGCTCGACAGGGGATGGCTACACCTTC	CASSSTGDGYTF
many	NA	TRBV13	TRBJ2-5	TGTGCCAGCAGCTTAGAGGGCACCCAAGAGACCCAGTACTTC	CASSLEGTQETQYF
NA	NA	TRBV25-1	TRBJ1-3	TGTGCCAGCAGTGGGTTTTTAGACGGAAACACCATATATTTT	CASSGFLDGNTIYF
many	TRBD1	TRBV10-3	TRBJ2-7	TGTGCCATCAGTGAGTCAGGGACAGCCTACGAGCAGTACTTC	CAISESGTAYEQYF
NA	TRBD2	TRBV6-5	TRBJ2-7	TGTGCCAGCAGTTACGAGGGAGGGCCTTACGAGCAGTACTTC	CASSYEGGPYEQYF
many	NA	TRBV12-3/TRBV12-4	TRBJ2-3	TGTGCCAGCAGTCCCGGCCTGGGGGGTACGCAGTATTTT	CASSPGLGGTQYF
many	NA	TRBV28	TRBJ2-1	TGTGCCAGCAGCACAACCCCCGCGGACAGCTCCTACAATGAGCAGTTCTTC	CASSTTPADSSYNEQFF
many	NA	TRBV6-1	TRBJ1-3	TGTGCCAGCAGACCCGGGACGAGCAATGGAAACACCATATATTTT	CASRPGTSNGNTIYF
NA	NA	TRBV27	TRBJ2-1	TGTGCCAGCAGTTCAACCACCTATTATCCTATCTCCTACAATGAGCAGTTCTTC	CASSSTTYYPISYNEQFF